This record looks at one T cell receptor (beta chain) sequence and its context. These data are taken from a study of CD8 T cells in Susac syndrome. Germline V lookup: CDR1 MDHEN, CDR2 SYDVKM. The CDR3 is 19 amino acids. The V gene end was trimmed by 5 bases and the J gene end by 0 bases; junction bases not matched to a gene: 9. Isolation of CD8+ and CD4+ T cells was performed negatively, whereas enrichment of TEMRA cells was done by FACS. Random hexamers were used to reverse transcribe roughly 0.5 to 1 ug of RNA. TCRdb reanalysed the immunoSEQ multiplex PCR reads using MiXCR and keeps one entry per CDR3 protein. The sample has roughly 150,000 distinct CDR3 sequences; roughly 94% are singletons.

The specimen sequenced was CD8+ T cells from PBMCs. This receptor was identified in a human donor with Susac syndrome. The V and J genes are TRBV28 and TRBJ2-1; 14 bases agree with TRBD2. The DNA for the CDR3 is TGTGCCAGCAGTCCGACCCCGGGGACTAGCGGGAGCTCCTACAATGAGCAGTTCTTC. Residues: CASSPTPGTSGSSYNEQFF.